The clone carrying this T cell receptor beta chain was counted a few times. TCRdb processed the 5' RACE reads anew with MiXCR; each CDR3 protein has one entry. The sample has over 120,000 distinct CDR3 sequences; roughly 24% are singletons. There are 18 residues in the CDR3. Germline V gene sequence: CDR1 SGHTA, CDR2 FQGNSA. Germline trimming cut 0 bases from V and 1 base from J; bases unmatched to any gene: 12. This entry comes from a study of T-cell memory formation after mild COVID-19. The rearrangement links TRBV7-2 to TRBJ2-7; TRBD2 agrees at 7 bases. The sample consisted of PBMCs or a T cell subset sorted from them (not recorded which). This TCR came from an adult woman who had mild COVID-19 (a few samples of this study predate the infection). Cell type and time point are not known. CDR3 nucleotide sequence: TGTGCCAGCAGCTTAGCGGGAATCAGTGCCGGGGGGTCCTACGAGCAGTACTTC. Amino acids: CASSLAGISAGGSYEQYF.